What follows are 26 T cell receptor beta chains derived from one specimen sequenced in a study of T cells in localized non-small cell lung cancer. The assay was immunoSEQ multiplex PCR, and TCRdb's table has in-frame clones only and misses some. The data hold roughly 30,000 clones, with roughly nine tenths observed a single time. The sample was peripheral blood, taken before any cancer treatment. These receptors were collected from a female donor at least 60 years old with stage I lung adenocarcinoma.

J is TRBJ2-1 and V is TRBV7-2; D perhaps matches TRBD2 (6 bases). CDR3 length equals 16 residues. Germline V gene data show CDR1 as SGHTA and CDR2 as FQGNSA. Trimming cost V 1 base and J 6 bases, with 16 bases left between them. CDR3 nucleotide sequence: TGTGCCAGCAGCTTAGATACTCGGGGACTTATCAATGAGCAGTTCTTC. Protein: CASSLDTRGLINEQFF.

The chain recombines TRBV7-9 with TRBJ2-5; 8 bases match TRBD1. This CDR3 is built from 15 residues. Germline loops: CDR1 SEHNR, CDR2 FQNEAQ (reference sequence). V shed 3 bases and J 2 bases; nucleotides not matched to a gene: 5. CDR3 in DNA: TGTGCCAGCAGCTTGGCAGGGGGCGGACAAGAGACCCAGTACTTC. This codes for CASSLAGGGQETQYF. Full variable domain (remainder filled in from reference TRBV7-9 and TRBJ2-5): DTGVSQNPRHKITKRGQNVTFRCDPISEHNRLYWYRQTLGQGPEFLTYFQNEAQLEKSRLLSDRFSAERPKGSFSTLEIQRTEQGDSAMYLCASSLAGGGQETQYFGPGTRLLVL.

The chain recombines TRBV30 with TRBJ1-2; unclear D gene. Looked up from germline, CDR1 is GTSNPN and CDR2 is SVGIG (reference sequence). With 0 bases removed from V and 7 bases from J, the gap between germline ends came to 6 bases. The CDR3 loop spans 11 amino acids. CDR3 in amino acids: CAWSVYSGYTF. CDR3 DNA sequence: TGTGCCTGGAGTGTATATAGTGGCTACACCTTC.

The table lists this clone with a few counts. The chain carries TRBV13 and TRBJ2-7; 10 nucleotides align to TRBD1. The germline gives CDR1 PRHDT, CDR2 FYEKMQ (reference sequence). V shed 6 bases, J shed 7 bases, and the junction held 6 bases outside the gene matches. The length of the CDR3 is 13 residues. CDR3 loop: CASSYDRGQEQYF. CDR3 DNA sequence: TGTGCCAGCAGTTACGACAGGGGGCAGGAGCAGTACTTC.

The chain employs TRBV10-3 and TRBJ2-1; D unclear. Trimming stripped 0 bases from V and 6 bases from J, with 9 bases between. The length of the CDR3 is 14 residues. From germline, CDR1 is ENHRY and CDR2 SYGVKD. The CDR3 DNA is TGTGCCATCAGTGAGTCGAACGTGGTCAATGAGCAGTTCTTC. Its translation: CAISESNVVNEQFF.

The CDR3 sequence: CASSQDLGQGRRQYF. CDR3 in DNA: TGCGCCAGCAGCCAAGATTTAGGTCAGGGAAGGAGGCAGTATTTT. The V and J genes are TRBV4-3 and TRBJ2-3, with D possibly matching TRBD1 (5 bases). CDR1 and CDR2 from the germline V gene are LGHNA and YSLEER. The CDR3 is 15 residues long. The V and J ends lost 0 bases and 11 bases respectively, with 18 bases between them.

This clone was detected only a few times. V usage is TRBV29-1 and J usage is TRBJ2-2; 8 bases line up with TRBD1. CDR3 length equals 17 residues. V was pared by 6 bases and J by 4 bases, with 16 bases of the junction left unmatched. The V gene's germline CDR1 is SQVTM and CDR2 ANQGSEA. CDR3: CSVGVGQGPLGTGELFF. CDR3 nucleotide sequence: TGCAGCGTGGGGGTAGGACAGGGCCCATTGGGCACCGGGGAGCTGTTTTTT.

The chain has TRBV15 and TRBJ1-4, with a possible D match to TRBD1 (6 bases). CDR3 length: 13 residues. Germline V gives CDR1 LNHNV, CDR2 YYDKDF (reference sequence). The V gene lost 4 bases and the J gene lost 4 bases, with 7 bases spanning the gap. DNA of the CDR3: TGTGCCACCAGCAAACAGGGTAATGAAAAACTGTTTTTT. Residues: CATSKQGNEKLFF.

The V gene is TRBV19, the J gene TRBJ2-3; 10 bases agree with TRBD2. Germline values: CDR1 LNHDA, CDR2 SQIVND (reference sequence). This CDR3 region has 15 residues. V was pared by 6 bases and J by 4 bases, with 7 bases of the junction left unmatched. CDR3: CASSKREGPADTQYF. The CDR3 nucleotides are TGTGCCAGTAGCAAGCGGGAGGGCCCCGCAGATACGCAGTATTTT. The full variable domain, rest sourced from reference TRBV19 and TRBJ2-3, is DGGITQSPKYLFRKEGQNVTLSCEQNLNHDAMYWYRQDPGQGLRLIYYSQIVNDFQKGDIAEGYSVSREKKESFPLTVTSAQKNPTAFYLCASSKREGPADTQYFGPGTRLTVL.

The chain carries TRBV7-2 and TRBJ2-1; a possible D gene is TRBD2 (5 bases). V lost 0 bases, J lost 2 bases, and 14 bases lay in between. In germline, CDR1 is SGHTA, CDR2 FQGNSA. CDR3 length: 17 amino acids. CDR3 nucleotide sequence: TGTGCCAGCAGCTTAGCGGGGTGGTCGGGAACCTACAATGAGCAGTTCTTC. Translation: CASSLAGWSGTYNEQFF.

The J gene is TRBJ2-1, the V gene TRBV28; D is undetermined. CDR1 MDHEN and CDR2 SYDVKM come from the germline V gene. The CDR3 runs 12 residues. V was clipped by 6 bases and J by 2 bases, with 5 bases between them. The CDR3 region is CASRVTYNEQFF. Here the CDR3 DNA reads TGTGCCAGCAGGGTGACCTACAATGAGCAGTTCTTC. Full variable domain (remainder filled in from reference TRBV28 and TRBJ2-1): DVKVTQSSRYLVKRTGEKVFLECVQDMDHENMFWYRQDPGLGLRLIYFSYDVKMKEKGDIPEGYSVSREKKERFSLILESASTNQTSMYLCASRVTYNEQFFGPGTRLTVL.

This clone showed up just a few times. The chain couples TRBV29-1 to TRBJ2-3; D remains ambiguous. Looked up from germline, CDR1 is SQVTM and CDR2 is ANQGSEA. V lost 1 base, J lost 4 bases, and 18 bases lay in between. This CDR3 spans 16 amino acids. CDR3 region: CSVEGSSGMEADTQYF. CDR3 nucleotide sequence: TGCAGCGTTGAAGGAAGTTCTGGGATGGAAGCAGATACGCAGTATTTT.

This chain uses TRBV6-6 with TRBJ1-2, with D unresolved. This CDR3 is 14 amino acids long. Trimming pared 8 bases from V and 0 bases from J, leaving 13 bases between. CDR1 is MNHNY and CDR2 is SVGAGI in the germline V gene (reference sequence). CDR3 nucleotides: TGTGCCAGCTTTGGGTCGAGAGCTAACTATGGCTACACCTTC. Its protein product is CASFGSRANYGYTF.

The chain combines TRBV18 with TRBJ1-1; 7 positions match TRBD1. This CDR3 is built from 15 residues. V shed 2 bases, J shed 7 bases, and the junction held 10 bases outside the gene matches. Germline V CDR1 and CDR2: KGHSH, LQKENI. CDR3 in DNA: TGTGCCAGCTCACCAGTCCCACAGGGGTTCGGTGAAGCTTTCTTT. Translation: CASSPVPQGFGEAFF.

The chain combines TRBV5-1 with TRBJ2-1; 14 bases align to TRBD2. Germline V CDR1 and CDR2: SGHRS, YFSETQ. J lost 9 bases, V lost 4 bases, and 9 bases had no gene match. The CDR3 has 16 amino acids. In nucleotides, the CDR3 is TGCGCCAGCAGCGGGGCGGGACTAGCGGGAGCGTTTGAGCAGTTCTTC. Residues: CASSGAGLAGAFEQFF.

The V and J genes are TRBV5-6 and TRBJ1-1; weak D call: TRBD1 (6 bases). Trimming removed 0 bases at V and 4 bases at J, with 10 bases between. Germline V gives CDR1 SGHDT, CDR2 YYEEEE. The CDR3 length is 14 residues. The CDR3 here is CASSLGRGGTEAFF. DNA for the CDR3: TGTGCCAGCAGCTTGGGTAGAGGGGGCACTGAAGCTTTCTTT.

This chain joins TRBV19 and TRBJ1-1; D may be TRBD1 (6 bases). CDR1 is LNHDA, CDR2 SQIVND, per germline (reference sequence). V was shortened by 5 bases and J by 0 bases, with 10 bases between the two germline ends. The CDR3 runs 14 residues. CDR3 DNA: TGTGCCAGTAGTCAGGACAGAATGAACACTGAAGCTTTCTTT. This sequence encodes CASSQDRMNTEAFF.

The chain carries TRBV6-5 and TRBJ2-3; 7 bases line up with TRBD1. Germline-derived CDR1 and CDR2 are MNHEY and SVGAGI. CDR3 length: 12 amino acids. The V gene end was trimmed by 7 bases and the J gene end by 4 bases; junction bases not matched to a gene: 2. The CDR3: CASIDRADTQYF. The DNA of the CDR3 is TGTGCCAGCATCGACAGGGCAGATACGCAGTATTTT.

The V and J genes are TRBV25-1 and TRBJ1-4; the D is unclear. The CDR3 spans 14 residues. The V gene's germline CDR1 is MGHDK and CDR2 SYGVNS. V lost 3 bases and J lost 6, with 11 bases in between. The CDR3 is CASSEGNWDEKLFF. The CDR3 region has the DNA TGTGCCAGCAGTGAGGGAAATTGGGATGAAAAACTGTTTTTT.

J is TRBJ2-2 and V is TRBV19, with D unclear. The germline V and J ends were trimmed by 8 bases and 2 bases, with 9 bases remaining between them. This CDR3 is built from 13 residues. Germline V CDR1 and CDR2: LNHDA, SQIVND (reference sequence). The CDR3 protein is CASGYSNTGELFF. The CDR3 region has the DNA TGTGCCAGTGGGTATAGTAACACCGGGGAGCTGTTTTTT.

The chain is built from TRBV11-2 and TRBJ2-7; D might be TRBD2 (6 bases). Trimming left V 4 bases short and J 7 bases short, with 11 bases between. The CDR3 has 12 residues. Germline V CDR1 and CDR2: SGHAT, FQNNGV. The chain's CDR3 is CASSWDLGEQYF. The CDR3 DNA reads TGTGCCAGCAGCTGGGACTTGGGGGAGCAGTACTTC.

In this sample, this clone turned up once. The rearrangement links TRBV9 to TRBJ2-1; D is unclear. The CDR3 runs to 15 residues. Germline values: CDR1 SGDLS, CDR2 YYNGEE. V dropped 2 bases and J dropped 4 bases, with 13 bases sitting between them. CDR3 region: CASSVSTPTYNEQFF. The CDR3 nucleotides are TGTGCCAGCAGCGTGTCCACTCCGACGTACAATGAGCAGTTCTTC.

V usage is TRBV27 and J usage is TRBJ2-1; weak D call: TRBD2 (5 bases). The germline V gene has CDR1 MNHEY and CDR2 SMNVEV (reference sequence). V gave up 0 bases and J gave up 4 bases, with 10 bases separating them. The CDR3 extends over 15 amino acids. This CDR3 reads CASSLSVAPYNEQFF. In DNA, the CDR3 is TGTGCCAGCAGTTTATCGGTAGCGCCGTACAATGAGCAGTTCTTC.

A few counts support this clone. The rearrangement links TRBV2 to TRBJ2-3; unclear D gene. V was shortened by 4 bases and J by 4 bases, with 6 bases between the two germline ends. The CDR3 totals 12 residues. Germline values: CDR1 SNHLY, CDR2 FYNNEI. The DNA of the CDR3 is TGTGCCAGCAGTGGCCTTTCAGATACGCAGTATTTT. Translated: CASSGLSDTQYF.

The chain combines TRBV5-4 with TRBJ2-5; D is unclear. CDR3 size: 11 residues. Germline loops: CDR1 SGHNT, CDR2 YYREEE (reference sequence). V lost 2 bases and J lost 4, with 3 bases in between. CDR3 sequence: CASSFLETQYF. The CDR3 coding sequence is TGTGCCAGCAGCTTCTTAGAGACCCAGTACTTC. Using reference TRBV5-4 and TRBJ2-5 for the parts outside the CDR3, the full variable domain is ETGVTQSPTHLIKTRGQQVTLRCSSQSGHNTVSWYQQALGQGPQFIFQYYREEENGRGNFPPRFSGLQFPNYSSELNVNALELDDSALYLCASSFLETQYFGPGTRLLVL.

The chain couples TRBV28 to TRBJ2-7; 9 positions match TRBD1. V trimming: 7 bases; J trimming: 0 bases; junction bases outside the gene matches: 7. CDR1 and CDR2 (germline): MDHEN, SYDVKM. This CDR3 has 15 amino acids. The CDR3, as DNA: TGTGCCAGCATCGGAGGGGACAGGGCCTCCTACGAGCAGTACTTC. Amino acids: CASIGGDRASYEQYF.